These 8 T cell receptor beta chains were sequenced from one sample in a study of blood T cell repertoires in COVID-19. Assay: immunoSEQ multiplex PCR; the TCRdb copy retains only in-frame clones and omits some. Among some 48,000 clones listed, approximately 78% were seen once. Sequencing used peripheral blood. The receptor set was obtained from a human donor with acute or convalescent COVID-19. The donor label of this sample is uncertain.

The V and J genes are TRBV6-2 or TRBV6-3 and TRBJ2-7, with TRBD2 identical over 11 bases. V was pared by 5 bases and J by 3 bases, with 6 bases of the junction left unmatched. The CDR3 runs 15 residues. Looked up from germline, CDR1 is MNHEY and CDR2 is SVGEGT. CDR3 amino acids: CASSGLAGGRYEQYF. CDR3 bases: TGTGCCAGCAGTGGTCTAGCGGGGGGCCGCTACGAGCAGTACTTC.

A single count supports this clone. V is TRBV2 and J is TRBJ2-7; 8 bases fit TRBD1. V was pared by 5 bases and J by 4 bases, with 10 bases of the junction left unmatched. The CDR3 is 15 residues long. CDR1 and CDR2 (germline): SNHLY, FYNNEI. CDR3 nucleotides: TGTGCCAGCAGTATCTACCGGGACAGGAGATACGAGCAGTACTTC. The encoded protein is CASSIYRDRRYEQYF. The variable domain in full, completed from reference TRBV2 and TRBJ2-7, reads EPEVTQTPSHQVTQMGQEVILRCVPISNHLYFYWYRQILGQKVEFLVSFYNNEISEKSEIFDDQFSVERPDGSNFTLKIRSTKLEDSAMYFCASSIYRDRRYEQYFGPGTRLTVT.

The chain links TRBV19 to TRBJ2-3; no clear D gene. With 1 base removed from V and 6 bases from J, the gap between germline ends came to 8 bases. The CDR3 contains 13 residues. Germline CDR1 reads LNHDA; CDR2 reads SQIVND (reference sequence). DNA for the CDR3: TGTGCCAGTAGTATAGGAGCCGGGGATACGCAGTATTTT. As protein: CASSIGAGDTQYF.

This chain links TRBV9 with TRBJ1-1; 7 nucleotides align to TRBD1. The CDR3 length is 18 residues. Germline-derived CDR1 and CDR2 are SGDLS and YYNGEE. J lost 6 bases, V lost 3 bases, and 20 bases had no gene match. The CDR3 loop is CASSGGTALSRFAPEAFF. In DNA, the CDR3 is TGTGCCAGCAGCGGTGGGACAGCCCTAAGTAGATTTGCTCCTGAAGCTTTCTTT.

This clone was picked up a small number of times. This chain uses TRBV28 with TRBJ2-3; a possible D gene is TRBD2 (5 bases). V shed 3 bases and J shed 0 bases, with 7 bases lying between them. Germline values: CDR1 MDHEN, CDR2 SYDVKM. This CDR3 region has 14 residues. In nucleotides, the CDR3 is TGTGCCAGCAGTTTTAGCGCCAGCACAGATACGCAGTATTTT. This gives the protein CASSFSASTDTQYF.

This clone showed up just once. The chain employs TRBV24-1 and TRBJ2-3; 10 bases are shared with TRBD1. The CDR3 length is 15 residues. V shed 3 bases, J shed 3 bases, and the junction held 2 bases outside the gene matches. Germline V gene lookup returns CDR1 KGHDR and CDR2 SFDVKD. The CDR3 loop is CATSDGTGVTDTQYF. CDR3 nucleotides: TGTGCCACCAGTGATGGGACAGGGGTAACAGATACGCAGTATTTT.

The chain carries TRBV6-5 and TRBJ1-2; TRBD1 matches at 10 bases. This CDR3 has 14 residues. Per germline, CDR1 MNHEY and CDR2 SVGAGI. The J segment lost 5 bases and the V segment lost 6 bases, leaving 6 bases of the junction unmatched. CDR3 DNA sequence: TGTGCCAGCAGCCGGGACAGGGGTAGTTATGGCTACACCTTC. It yields the protein CASSRDRGSYGYTF.

This sequence joins TRBV28 and TRBJ1-2; possibly TRBD1 for D (6 bases). V was shortened by 2 bases and J by 8 bases, with 12 bases between the two germline ends. This CDR3 comprises 13 residues. Germline assignment: CDR1 MDHEN and CDR2 SYDVKM. The CDR3 DNA reads as TGTGCCAGCAGTTTAAATACAGGGTCCGGCTACACCTTC. The encoded protein is CASSLNTGSGYTF.